The clone carrying this T cell receptor (beta chain) was recorded at least ten times. V lost 0 bases and J lost 4; bases outside the gene matches: 1. The CDR3 extends over 15 amino acids. Germline-derived CDR1 and CDR2 are SGHRS and YFSETQ. The data were obtained in a study of identical twins. The cDNA had a unique molecular identifier and a template-switch universal primer site. TCRdb independently ran MiXCR on the 5' RACE reads; one entry per CDR3 protein. The profile shows some 300,000 distinct CDR3 sequences, over 9% of them singletons. The same specimen was also included in a second study, on yellow fever vaccine responses in identical twins.

Input material: CD8+ T cells sorted from blood. The chain employs TRBV5-1 and TRBJ2-3, with 11 bases fitting TRBD2. This clonotype was obtained from a woman aged 18-29 years in good health. The CDR3 loop is CASSLGGLAADTQYF. The CDR3 DNA follows: TGCGCCAGCAGCTTGGGGGGACTAGCGGCAGATACGCAGTATTTT.